Included here is one T cell receptor beta chain sequence, with context. This sample stems from a study of shared clonotypes between healthy human individuals. Measured with immunoSEQ multiplex PCR; TCRdb has only the in-frame clones, and not every one. The sample includes some 1 million clones, around 74% of them seen just once. V dropped 4 bases and J dropped 2 bases, with 11 bases sitting between them. Per germline, CDR1 LNHDA and CDR2 SQIVND (reference sequence). This CDR3 contains 14 residues. The sequence came from a man aged 18 to 29 in good health. What was sequenced was memory CD4+ T cells sorted from blood. Subset in this sample: CD45RA-negative fraction. The chain uses TRBV19 and TRBJ1-2, with a possible D match to TRBD1 (5 bases). The CDR3 is CASSNLDRNYGYTF. Here the CDR3 DNA reads TGTGCCAGTAGTAACCTCGACAGAAACTATGGCTACACCTTC.